This T cell receptor (beta chain) was sequenced during a study of T cell responses to AZD1222 COVID-19 vaccine. Notes on the study in general: Regions left unmutated in variants are reportedly the target of nearly half of spike-specific TCRs.

TCRdb keeps only in-frame clones here, not all; method: immunoSEQ multiplex PCR. This table holds over 130,000 clones, almost 95% found once. Of note for this clone: The target antigen is unknown.

The ends were cut back, 0 bases at V and 13 bases at J, with 13 bases in the middle. The CDR3 runs 14 residues. Germline loops: CDR1 LGHNT, CDR2 FRNRAP. The receptor was derived from an adult who received the AZD1222 COVID-19 vaccine. The material was peripheral blood, obtained 28 days after the second AZD1222 dose. The chain uses TRBV12-5 and TRBJ1-6; D not certain. CDR3 residues: CASGLVCYEPPLHF. CDR3 coding DNA: TGTGCTAGTGGTTTGGTATGCTATGAACCTCCCCTCCACTTT.